The source of this TCR beta chain is a study of cytomegalovirus exposure and HLA in healthy donors. Study results and caveats: In the 120 or so validation repertoires, around 95% of cluster scores exceeded 0, per a later analysis. Confirmation was obtained in vitro that three CMV-associated chains are specific for CMV antigens. About 180 TCR beta chains were listed as cytomegalovirus-associated.

The donors belonged to the roughly 110-subject validation cohort, separate from the roughly 670-subject first cohort. The CDR3 contains 13 residues. Germline V CDR1 and CDR2: MDHEN, SYDVKM. The V gene lost 1 base and the J gene lost 8 bases, with 11 bases spanning the gap. On this clone: The antigen remains undetermined. The same CDR3 also results from other DNA sequences found in this sample.

Some clones are missing from TCRdb's copy, which holds only in-frame ones; the method was immunoSEQ multiplex PCR. The sample lists over 20,000 clones, about 97% occurring once. The receptor comes from a man aged 25 to 45 in good health and CMV-seropositive. Sequencing input: PBMCs. V gene TRBV28 combines with J gene TRBJ1-2, with D unclear. This CDR3 reads CASSLLGGYGYTF. The CDR3 nucleotides are TGTGCCAGCAGTTTATTGGGAGGGTACGGCTACACCTTC.